This T cell receptor (beta chain) was captured in a study of cytomegalovirus exposure and HLA in healthy donors. Whole-study results and caveats: In a later analysis, at a false discovery rate of 0.05, about 17,000 TCR beta sequences matched HLA alleles. In a later analysis, productive TCRs from donors in an Asian-associated ancestry cluster reportedly carried fewer N-insertions than the cohort mean.

In the PCR, 60 Vbeta and 13 Jbeta primers were used. In the source study's methods: Among the unique TCR beta chains that a later analysis counted, about 84 million in all, roughly 10 million were shared. Generated by immunoSEQ multiplex PCR, the TCRdb table keeps only in-frame clones and is missing some. The D gene and trimming were derived from the DNA, and the V and J assignments and clone size from that table. There are about 180,000 clones in the sample; more than 75% occur only once, and 2.5% lies in the top ten. About this clone itself: What it recognizes is unknown.

Among the donors, all were healthy bone marrow donors. The clonotype was recovered from a woman between 25 and 40 years old in good health and CMV-seropositive. Material for sequencing was PBMCs.

As DNA, the CDR3 is TGTGCCAGCAGTGAGGGAGTCACTCAGACAGGGTACAATGAGCAGTTCTTC. Its protein product is CASSEGVTQTGYNEQFF. The V and J genes are TRBV6-1 and TRBJ2-1; TRBD1 aligns across 7 bases. The J segment lost 4 bases and the V segment lost 3 bases, leaving 12 bases of the junction unmatched. CDR3 length: 17 residues. The germline V gene encodes CDR1 MNHNS and CDR2 SASEGT.